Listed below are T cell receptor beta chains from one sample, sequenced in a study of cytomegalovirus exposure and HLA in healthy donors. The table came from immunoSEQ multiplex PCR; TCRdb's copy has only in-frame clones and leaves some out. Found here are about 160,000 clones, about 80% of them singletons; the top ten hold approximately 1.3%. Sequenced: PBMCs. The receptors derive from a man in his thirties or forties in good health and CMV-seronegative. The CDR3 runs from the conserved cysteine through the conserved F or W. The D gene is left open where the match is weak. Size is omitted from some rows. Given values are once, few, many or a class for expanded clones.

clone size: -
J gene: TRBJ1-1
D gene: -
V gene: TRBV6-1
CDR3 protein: CASSSGGNTEAFF

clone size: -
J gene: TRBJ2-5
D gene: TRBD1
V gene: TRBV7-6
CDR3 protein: CASSLEGQGARETQYF

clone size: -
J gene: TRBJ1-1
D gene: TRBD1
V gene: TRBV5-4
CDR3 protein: CASSLPGGGGAEAFF

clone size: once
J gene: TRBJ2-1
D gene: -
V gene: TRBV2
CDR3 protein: CASSEQGGLLFF

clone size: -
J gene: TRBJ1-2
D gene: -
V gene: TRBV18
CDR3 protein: CASSPQAILSYGYTF

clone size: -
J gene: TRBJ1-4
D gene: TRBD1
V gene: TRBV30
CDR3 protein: CAWSNRQGLFEKLFF

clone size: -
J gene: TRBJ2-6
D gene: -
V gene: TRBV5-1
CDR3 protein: CASSWRDSGANVLTF

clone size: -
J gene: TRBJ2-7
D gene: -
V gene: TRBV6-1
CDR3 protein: CATKTDNSVDEQYF

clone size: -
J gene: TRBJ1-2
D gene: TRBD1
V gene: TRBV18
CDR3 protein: CASSATGNEGYTF

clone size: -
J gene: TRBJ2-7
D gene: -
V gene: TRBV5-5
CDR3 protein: CASSLSGGPSYEQYF

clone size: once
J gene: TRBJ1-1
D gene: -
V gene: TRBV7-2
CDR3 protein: CASSLEVHSLTEAFF

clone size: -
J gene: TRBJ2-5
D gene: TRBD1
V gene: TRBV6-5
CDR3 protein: CASSTWGQQETQYF

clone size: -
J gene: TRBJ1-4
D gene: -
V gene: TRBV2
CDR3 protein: CATTLQANEKLFF

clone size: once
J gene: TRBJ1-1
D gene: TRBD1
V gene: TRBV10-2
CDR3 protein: CASRLLSTTGTTEAFF

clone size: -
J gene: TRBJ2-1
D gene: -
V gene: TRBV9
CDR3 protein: CASTPRESNEQFF

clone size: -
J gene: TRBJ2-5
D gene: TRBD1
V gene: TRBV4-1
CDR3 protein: CASNGQGDETQYF

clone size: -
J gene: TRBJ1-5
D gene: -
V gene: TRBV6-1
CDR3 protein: CASSENRGHNQPQHF